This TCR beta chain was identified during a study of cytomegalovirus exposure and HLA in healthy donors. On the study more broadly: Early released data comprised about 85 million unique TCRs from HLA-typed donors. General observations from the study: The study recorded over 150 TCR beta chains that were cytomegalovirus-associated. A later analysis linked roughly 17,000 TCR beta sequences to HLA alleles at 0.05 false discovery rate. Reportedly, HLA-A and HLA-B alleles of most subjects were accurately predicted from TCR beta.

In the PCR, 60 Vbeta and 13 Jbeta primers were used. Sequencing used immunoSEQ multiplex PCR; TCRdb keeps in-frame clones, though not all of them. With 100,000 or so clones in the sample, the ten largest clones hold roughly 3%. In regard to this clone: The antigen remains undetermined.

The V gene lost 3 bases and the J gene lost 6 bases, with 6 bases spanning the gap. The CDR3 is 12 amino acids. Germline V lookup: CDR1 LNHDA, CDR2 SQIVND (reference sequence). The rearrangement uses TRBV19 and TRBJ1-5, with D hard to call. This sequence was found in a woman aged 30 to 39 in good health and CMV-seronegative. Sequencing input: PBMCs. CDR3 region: CASSIYSQPQHF. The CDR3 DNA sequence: TGTGCCAGTAGTATCTATAGTCAGCCCCAGCATTTT. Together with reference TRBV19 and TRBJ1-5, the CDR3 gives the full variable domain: DGGITQSPKYLFRKEGQNVTLSCEQNLNHDAMYWYRQDPGQGLRLIYYSQIVNDFQKGDIAEGYSVSREKKESFPLTVTSAQKNPTAFYLCASSIYSQPQHFGDGTRLSIL.